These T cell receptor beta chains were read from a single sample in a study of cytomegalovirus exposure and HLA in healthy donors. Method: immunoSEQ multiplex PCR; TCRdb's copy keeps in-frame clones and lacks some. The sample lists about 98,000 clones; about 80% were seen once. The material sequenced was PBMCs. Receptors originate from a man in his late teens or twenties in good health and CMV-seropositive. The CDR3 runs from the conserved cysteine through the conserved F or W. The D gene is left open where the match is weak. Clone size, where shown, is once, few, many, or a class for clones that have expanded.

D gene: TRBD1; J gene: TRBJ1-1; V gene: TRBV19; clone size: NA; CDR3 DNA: TGTGCCAGTAGTATAGGACCGGGACAGGGGTTCACTGAAGCTTTCTTT; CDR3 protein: CASSIGPGQGFTEAFF
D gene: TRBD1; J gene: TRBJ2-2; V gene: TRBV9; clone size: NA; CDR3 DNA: TGTGCCAGCAACACCGGGACAGTGAACACCGGGGAGCTGTTTTTT; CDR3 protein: CASNTGTVNTGELFF
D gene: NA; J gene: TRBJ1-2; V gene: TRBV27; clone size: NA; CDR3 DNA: TGTGCCAGGGGGGGGTCGAGGGGCTACACCTTC; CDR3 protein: CARGGSRGYTF
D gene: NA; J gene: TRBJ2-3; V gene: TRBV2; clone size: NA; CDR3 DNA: TGTGCCAGCAAGGGCCCAGGGGTTAGGGGTACGCAGTATTTT; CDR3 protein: CASKGPGVRGTQYF
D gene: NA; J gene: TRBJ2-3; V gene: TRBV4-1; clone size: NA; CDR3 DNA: TGCGCCAGCAGCGTCGACAAGGGGAGCACAGATACGCAGTATTTT; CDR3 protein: CASSVDKGSTDTQYF
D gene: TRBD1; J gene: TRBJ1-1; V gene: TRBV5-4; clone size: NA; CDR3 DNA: TGTGCCAGCAGCAGCCAGGGGGGCAACACTGAAGCTTTCTTT; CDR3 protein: CASSSQGGNTEAFF
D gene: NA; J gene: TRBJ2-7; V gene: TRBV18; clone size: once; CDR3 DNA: TGTGCCAGCTCACGGGGCACAGGCAGCTCCTACGAGCAGTACTTC; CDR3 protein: CASSRGTGSSYEQYF
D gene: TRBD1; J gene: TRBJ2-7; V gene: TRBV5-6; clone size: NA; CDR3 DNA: TGTGCCAGCAGCGGTGGGACAGTCCCCTCCTACGAGCAGTACTTC; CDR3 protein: CASSGGTVPSYEQYF
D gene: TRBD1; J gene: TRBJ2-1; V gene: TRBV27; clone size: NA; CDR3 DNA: TGTGCCAGCAGCCCCCGGACAGGGATGGATGAGCAGTTCTTC; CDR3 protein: CASSPRTGMDEQFF
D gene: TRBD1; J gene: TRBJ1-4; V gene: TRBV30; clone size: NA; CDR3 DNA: TGTGCCTGGAAGCTCACAGGGGTCGAAAAACTGTTTTTT; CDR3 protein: CAWKLTGVEKLFF
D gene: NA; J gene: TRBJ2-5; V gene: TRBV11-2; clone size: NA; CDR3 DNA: TGTGCCAGCATGGTATCCAGAAGAATCAAAGAGACCCAGTACTTC; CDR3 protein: CASMVSRRIKETQYF
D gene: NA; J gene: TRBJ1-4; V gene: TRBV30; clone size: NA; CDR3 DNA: TGTGCCTGTCACAGGACAACTAATGAAAAACTGTTTTTT; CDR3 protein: CACHRTTNEKLFF
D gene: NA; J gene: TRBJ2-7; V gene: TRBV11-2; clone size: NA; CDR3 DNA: TGTGCCAGCAGCTCGAAGGGGGGGAATTACTACGAGCAGTACTTC; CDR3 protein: CASSSKGGNYYEQYF
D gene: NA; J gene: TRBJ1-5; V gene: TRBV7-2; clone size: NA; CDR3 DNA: TGTGCCAGCAGCCCAAGACAGGCACCAAATCAGCCCCAGCATTTT; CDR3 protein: CASSPRQAPNQPQHF
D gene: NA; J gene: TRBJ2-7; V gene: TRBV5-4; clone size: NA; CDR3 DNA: TGTGCCAGCAGCTTGACAGTAAATCACGAGCAGTACTTC; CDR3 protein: CASSLTVNHEQYF
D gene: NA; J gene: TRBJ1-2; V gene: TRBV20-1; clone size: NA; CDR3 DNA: TGCAGTGCGGGAGTCGGAGGCTACACCTTC; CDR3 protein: CSAGVGGYTF
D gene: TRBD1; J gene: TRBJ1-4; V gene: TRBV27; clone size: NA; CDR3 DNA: TGTGCCAGCAGTAGGGCGGGGGACAGGGAGGTGTTTTTT; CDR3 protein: CASSRAGDREVFF
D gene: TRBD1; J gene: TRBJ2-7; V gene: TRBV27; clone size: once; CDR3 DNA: TGTGCCAGCAGTCTGATCGGGACAGGGGGCAGGTACGAGCAGTACTTC; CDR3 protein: CASSLIGTGGRYEQYF
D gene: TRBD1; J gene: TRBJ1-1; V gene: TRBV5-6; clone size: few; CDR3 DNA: TGTGCCAGCAGCATGGGACAGACTGAAGCTTTCTTT; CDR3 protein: CASSMGQTEAFF
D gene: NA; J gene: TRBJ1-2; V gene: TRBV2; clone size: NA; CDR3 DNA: TGTGCCAGCAGTGAGGCGGGGCAGAGAGCTAACTATGGCTACACCTTC; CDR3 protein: CASSEAGQRANYGYTF
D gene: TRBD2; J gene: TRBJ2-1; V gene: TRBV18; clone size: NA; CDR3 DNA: TGTGCCAGCTCACAACTAGCGGGGGGGATAAACGAGCAGTTCTTC; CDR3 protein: CASSQLAGGINEQFF
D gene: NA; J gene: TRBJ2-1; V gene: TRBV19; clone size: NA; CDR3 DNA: TGTGCCAGTAGTCCCCGCCAGGTCAATGAGCAGTTCTTC; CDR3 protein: CASSPRQVNEQFF
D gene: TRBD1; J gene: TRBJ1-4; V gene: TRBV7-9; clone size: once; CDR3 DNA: TGTGCCAGCAGCCGACGGGACAGGTGGGCCGAAAAACTGTTTTTT; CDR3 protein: CASSRRDRWAEKLFF
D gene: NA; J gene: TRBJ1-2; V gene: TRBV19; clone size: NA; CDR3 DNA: TGTGCCAGTAGTGCGACAGGAGTTTATGGCTACACCTTC; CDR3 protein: CASSATGVYGYTF
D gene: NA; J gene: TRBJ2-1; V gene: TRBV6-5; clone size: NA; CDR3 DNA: TGTGCCAGCAGTTATCGTTCCCAGGGCCGATACAATGAGCAGTTCTTC; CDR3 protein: CASSYRSQGRYNEQFF
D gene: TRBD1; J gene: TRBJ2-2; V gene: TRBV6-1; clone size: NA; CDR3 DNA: TGTGCCAGCAGCACAGGAGGGACAGGCACCGGGGAGCTGTTTTTT; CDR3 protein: CASSTGGTGTGELFF
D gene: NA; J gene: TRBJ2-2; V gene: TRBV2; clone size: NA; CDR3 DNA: TGTGCCAGCAGGGCTTTCAACACCGGGGAGCTGTTTTTT; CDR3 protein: CASRAFNTGELFF
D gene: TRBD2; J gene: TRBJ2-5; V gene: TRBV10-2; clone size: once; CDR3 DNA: TGCGCCAGCAGTGATACGGGACTAGCGGGGGAGACCCAGTACTTC; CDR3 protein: CASSDTGLAGETQYF
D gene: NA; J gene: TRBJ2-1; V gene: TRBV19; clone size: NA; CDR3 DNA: TGTGCCAGTAGTATTTCTACCACCTCAGGGAATGAGCAGTTCTTC; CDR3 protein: CASSISTTSGNEQFF
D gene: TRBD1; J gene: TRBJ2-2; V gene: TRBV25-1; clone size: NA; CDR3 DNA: TGTGCCATAGTCCCTCGAGACAGGGGAATCGGGGAGCTGTTTTTT; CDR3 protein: CAIVPRDRGIGELFF
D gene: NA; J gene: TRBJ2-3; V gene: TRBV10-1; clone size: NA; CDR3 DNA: TGCGCCAGCAGTGACTCGGCGGGTCCCACAGATACGCAGTATTTT; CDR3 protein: CASSDSAGPTDTQYF
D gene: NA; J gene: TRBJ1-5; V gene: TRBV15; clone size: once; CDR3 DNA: TGTGCCACCAGCAGAGAATACCCCTCAGGCACGAGCAATCAGCCCCAGCATTTT; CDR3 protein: CATSREYPSGTSNQPQHF
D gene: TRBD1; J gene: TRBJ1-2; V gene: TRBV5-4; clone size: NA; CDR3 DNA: TGTGCCAGCAGCACAAGGACAGGGTCGAGTGGCTACACCTTC; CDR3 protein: CASSTRTGSSGYTF
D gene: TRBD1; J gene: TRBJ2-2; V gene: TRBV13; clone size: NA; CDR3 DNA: TGTGCCAGCAGCCTAGGGGACAGAGCGAACACCGGGGAGCTGTTTTTT; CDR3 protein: CASSLGDRANTGELFF
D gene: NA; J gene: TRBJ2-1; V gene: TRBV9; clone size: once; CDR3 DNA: TGTGCCAGCAGCGTTTTGGGGCTCGGCTCCTACAATGAGCAGTTCTTC; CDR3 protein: CASSVLGLGSYNEQFF
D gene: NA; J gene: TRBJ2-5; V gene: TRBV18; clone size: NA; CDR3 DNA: TGTGCCAGCTCACCCCGGTTGATGGGGCGAGAGACCCAGTACTTC; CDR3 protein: CASSPRLMGRETQYF
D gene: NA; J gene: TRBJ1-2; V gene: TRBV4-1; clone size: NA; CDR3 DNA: TGCGCCAGCAGCCAGCCGATTACAGGGAACTATGGCTACACCTTC; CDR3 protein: CASSQPITGNYGYTF
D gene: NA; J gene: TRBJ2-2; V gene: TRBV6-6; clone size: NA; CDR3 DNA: TGTGCCAGCAGTTATACCAGGCAGCTCGCCGGGGAGCTGTTTTTT; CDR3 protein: CASSYTRQLAGELFF
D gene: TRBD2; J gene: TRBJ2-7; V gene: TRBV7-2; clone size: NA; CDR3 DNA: TGTGCCAGCAGCTGGGGGACTAGCGGGGCCTACGAGCAGTACTTC; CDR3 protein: CASSWGTSGAYEQYF
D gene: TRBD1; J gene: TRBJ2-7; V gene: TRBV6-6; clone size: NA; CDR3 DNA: TGTGCCAGCAGTCCACAGGGGCACGAGCAGTACTTC; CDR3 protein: CASSPQGHEQYF
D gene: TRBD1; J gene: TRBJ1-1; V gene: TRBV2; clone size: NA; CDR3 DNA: TGTGCCAGCAGCGAGGACAGGTCTGAAGCTTTCTTT; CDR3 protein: CASSEDRSEAFF
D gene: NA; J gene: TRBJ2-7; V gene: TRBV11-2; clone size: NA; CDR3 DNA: TGTGCCAGCAGCTTATCCCGGGACATAACCTACGAGCAGTACTTC; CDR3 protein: CASSLSRDITYEQYF